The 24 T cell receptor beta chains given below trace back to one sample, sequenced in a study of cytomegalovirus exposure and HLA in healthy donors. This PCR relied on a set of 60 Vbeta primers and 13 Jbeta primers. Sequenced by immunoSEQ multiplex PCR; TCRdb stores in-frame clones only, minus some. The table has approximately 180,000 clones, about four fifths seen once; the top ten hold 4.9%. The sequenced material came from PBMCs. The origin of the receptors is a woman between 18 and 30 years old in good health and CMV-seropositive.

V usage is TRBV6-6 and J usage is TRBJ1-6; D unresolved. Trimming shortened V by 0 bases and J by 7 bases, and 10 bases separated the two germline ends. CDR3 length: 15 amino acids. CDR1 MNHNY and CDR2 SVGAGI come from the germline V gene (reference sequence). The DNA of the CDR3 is TGTGCCAGCAGTTACTCGAGAGATGCGAATTCACCCCTCCACTTT. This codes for CASSYSRDANSPLHF.

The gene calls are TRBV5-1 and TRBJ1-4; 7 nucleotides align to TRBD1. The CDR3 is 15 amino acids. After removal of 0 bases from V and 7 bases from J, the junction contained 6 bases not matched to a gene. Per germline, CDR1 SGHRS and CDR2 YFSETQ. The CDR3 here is CASSLGGQRSEKLFF. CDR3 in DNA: TGCGCCAGCAGCTTGGGGGGACAGCGTTCTGAAAAACTGTTTTTT. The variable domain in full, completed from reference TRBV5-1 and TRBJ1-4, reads KAGVTQTPRYLIKTRGQQVTLSCSPISGHRSVSWYQQTPGQGLQFLFEYFSETQRNKGNFPGRFSGRQFSNSRSEMNVSTLELGDSALYLCASSLGGQRSEKLFFGSGTQLSVL.

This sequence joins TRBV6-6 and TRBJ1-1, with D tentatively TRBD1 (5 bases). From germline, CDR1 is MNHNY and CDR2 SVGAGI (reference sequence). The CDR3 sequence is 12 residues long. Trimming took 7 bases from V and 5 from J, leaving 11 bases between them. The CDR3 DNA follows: TGTGCCAGCAACGGGGGTCGGACTGAAGCTTTCTTT. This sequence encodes CASNGGRTEAFF.

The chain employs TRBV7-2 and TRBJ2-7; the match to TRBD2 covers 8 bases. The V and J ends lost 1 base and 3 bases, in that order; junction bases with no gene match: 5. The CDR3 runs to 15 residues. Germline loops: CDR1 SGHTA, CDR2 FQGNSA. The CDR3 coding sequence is TGTGCCAGCAGCTTAGGACGGGGGGGCCACTACGAGCAGTACTTC. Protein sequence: CASSLGRGGHYEQYF.

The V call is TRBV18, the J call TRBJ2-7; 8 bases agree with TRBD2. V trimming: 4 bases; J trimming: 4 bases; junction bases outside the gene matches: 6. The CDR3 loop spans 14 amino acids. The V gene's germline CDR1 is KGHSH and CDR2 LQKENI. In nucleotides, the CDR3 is TGTGCCAGCTCACGGGGACTAGAGGGGTACGAGCAGTACTTC. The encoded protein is CASSRGLEGYEQYF.

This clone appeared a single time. This CDR3 reads CASSGTPARYNSPLHF. CDR3 in DNA: TGTGCCAGCAGTGGGACTCCCGCCCGCTATAATTCACCCCTCCACTTT. This sequence joins TRBV2 and TRBJ1-6, with D uncertain. Germline V lookup: CDR1 SNHLY, CDR2 FYNNEI. The length of the CDR3 is 16 residues. Trimming removed 4 bases from V and 3 bases from J, with 13 bases in between.

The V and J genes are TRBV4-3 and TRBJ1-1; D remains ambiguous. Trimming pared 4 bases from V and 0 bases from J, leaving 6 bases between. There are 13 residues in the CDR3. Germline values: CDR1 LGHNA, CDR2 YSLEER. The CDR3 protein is CASSRTLNTEAFF. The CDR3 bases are TGCGCCAGCAGCCGTACATTGAACACTGAAGCTTTCTTT.

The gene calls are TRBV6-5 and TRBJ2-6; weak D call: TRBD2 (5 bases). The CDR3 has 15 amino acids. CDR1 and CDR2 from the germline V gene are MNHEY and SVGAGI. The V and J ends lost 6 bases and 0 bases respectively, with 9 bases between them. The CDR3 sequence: CASSLRDSGANVLTF. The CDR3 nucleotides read TGTGCCAGCAGCCTACGGGACTCTGGGGCCAACGTCCTGACTTTC.

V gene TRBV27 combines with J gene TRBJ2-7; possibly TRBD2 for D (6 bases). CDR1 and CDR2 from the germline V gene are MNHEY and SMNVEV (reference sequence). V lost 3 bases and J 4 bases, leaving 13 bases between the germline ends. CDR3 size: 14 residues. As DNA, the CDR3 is TGTGCCAGCAGTTTTGGGACTTCCCAATACGAGCAGTACTTC. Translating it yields CASSFGTSQYEQYF.

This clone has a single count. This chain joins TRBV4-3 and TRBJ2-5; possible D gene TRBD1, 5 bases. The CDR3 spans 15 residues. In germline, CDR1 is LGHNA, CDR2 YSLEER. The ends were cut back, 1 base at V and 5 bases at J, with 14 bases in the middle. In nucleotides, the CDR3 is TGCGCCAGCAGCCAAGGTTGGACACCCGGGGAGACCCAGTACTTC. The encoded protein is CASSQGWTPGETQYF.

DNA for the CDR3: TGTGCCAGCCCCTCTAAGGACCCGGGGGGCACTGAAGCTTTCTTT. It specifies CASPSKDPGGTEAFF. The chain employs TRBV5-4 and TRBJ1-1; TRBD1 is a possible D gene (5 bases). Trimming took 7 bases from V and 4 from J, leaving 20 bases between them. Germline CDR1 is SGHNT and CDR2 is YYREEE (reference sequence). The CDR3 is 15 amino acids.

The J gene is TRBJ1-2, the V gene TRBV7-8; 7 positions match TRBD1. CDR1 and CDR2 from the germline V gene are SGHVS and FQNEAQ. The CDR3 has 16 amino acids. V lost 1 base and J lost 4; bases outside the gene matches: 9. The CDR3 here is CASSLGGLRQGYGYTF. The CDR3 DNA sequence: TGTGCCAGCAGCTTAGGGGGGTTAAGACAGGGCTATGGCTACACCTTC.

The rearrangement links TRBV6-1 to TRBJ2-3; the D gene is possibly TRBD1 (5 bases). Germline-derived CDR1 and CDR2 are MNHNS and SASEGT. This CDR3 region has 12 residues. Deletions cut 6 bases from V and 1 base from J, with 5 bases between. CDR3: CASRQGTDTQYF. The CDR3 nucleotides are TGTGCCAGCAGACAGGGCACAGATACGCAGTATTTT.

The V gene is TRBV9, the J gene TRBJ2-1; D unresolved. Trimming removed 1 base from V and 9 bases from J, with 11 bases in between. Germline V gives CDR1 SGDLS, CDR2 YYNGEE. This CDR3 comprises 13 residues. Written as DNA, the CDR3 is TGTGCCAGCAGCGTAATTAAGCGCAGTGAGCAGTTCTTC. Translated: CASSVIKRSEQFF. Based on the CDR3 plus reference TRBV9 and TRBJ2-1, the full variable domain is DSGVTQTPKHLITATGQRVTLRCSPRSGDLSVYWYQQSLDQGLQFLIQYYNGEERAKGNILERFSAQQFPDLHSELNLSSLELGDSALYFCASSVIKRSEQFFGPGTRLTVL.

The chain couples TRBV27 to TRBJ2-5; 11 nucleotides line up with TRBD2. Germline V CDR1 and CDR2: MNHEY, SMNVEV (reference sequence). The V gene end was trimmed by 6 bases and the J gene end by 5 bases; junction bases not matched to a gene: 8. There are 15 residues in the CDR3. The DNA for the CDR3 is TGTGCCAGCAGAGATAGCGGGGGGGCCTTCGAGACCCAGTACTTC. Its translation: CASRDSGGAFETQYF.

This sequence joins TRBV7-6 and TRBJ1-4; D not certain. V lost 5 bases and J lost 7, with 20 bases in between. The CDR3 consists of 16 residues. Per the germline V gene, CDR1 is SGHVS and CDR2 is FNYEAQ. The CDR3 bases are TGTGCCAGCAGCCAATTTTTCGTGGAGAGCAGTGAAAAACTGTTTTTT. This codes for CASSQFFVESSEKLFF. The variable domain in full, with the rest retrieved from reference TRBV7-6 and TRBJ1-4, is GAGVSQSPRYKVTKRGQDVALRCDPISGHVSLYWYRQALGQGPEFLTYFNYEAQQDKSGLPNDRFSAERPEGSISTLTIQRTEQRDSAMYRCASSQFFVESSEKLFFGSGTQLSVL.

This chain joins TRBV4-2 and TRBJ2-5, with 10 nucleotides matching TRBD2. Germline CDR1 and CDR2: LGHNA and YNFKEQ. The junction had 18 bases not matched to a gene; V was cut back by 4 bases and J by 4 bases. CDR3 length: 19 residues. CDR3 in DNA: TGTGCCAGCAGCCCCCGATCGATATTAGCGGGGGGATTAGTAGAGACCCAGTACTTC. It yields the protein CASSPRSILAGGLVETQYF.

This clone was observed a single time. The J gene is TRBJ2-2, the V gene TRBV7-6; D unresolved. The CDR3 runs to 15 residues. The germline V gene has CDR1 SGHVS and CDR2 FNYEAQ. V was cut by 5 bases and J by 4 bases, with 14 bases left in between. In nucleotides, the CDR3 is TGTGCCAGCAGCGCCGCACTGAAGAGCACCGGGGAGCTGTTTTTT. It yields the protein CASSAALKSTGELFF.

This chain's CDR3 is CASSQERSRAHGYTF. Written as DNA, the CDR3 is TGTGCCAGCAGCCAAGAAAGGTCCAGGGCTCATGGCTACACCTTC. The chain has TRBV4-2 and TRBJ1-2; D may be TRBD1 (5 bases). Germline-derived CDR1 and CDR2 are LGHNA and YNFKEQ. This CDR3 is 15 amino acids long. Deletions cut 0 bases from V and 6 bases from J, with 14 bases between.

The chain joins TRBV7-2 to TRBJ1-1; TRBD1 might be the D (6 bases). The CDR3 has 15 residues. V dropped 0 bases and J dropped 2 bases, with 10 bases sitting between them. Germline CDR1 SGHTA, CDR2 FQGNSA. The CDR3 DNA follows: TGTGCCAGCAGCTTAGCCTTAGGGGGAAACACTGAAGCTTTCTTT. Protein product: CASSLALGGNTEAFF.

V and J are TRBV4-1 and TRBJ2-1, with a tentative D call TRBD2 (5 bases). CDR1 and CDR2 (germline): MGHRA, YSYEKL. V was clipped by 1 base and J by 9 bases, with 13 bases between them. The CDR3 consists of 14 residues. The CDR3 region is CASSQGPGTSEQFF. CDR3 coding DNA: TGCGCCAGCAGCCAAGGACCGGGAACGTCTGAGCAGTTCTTC.

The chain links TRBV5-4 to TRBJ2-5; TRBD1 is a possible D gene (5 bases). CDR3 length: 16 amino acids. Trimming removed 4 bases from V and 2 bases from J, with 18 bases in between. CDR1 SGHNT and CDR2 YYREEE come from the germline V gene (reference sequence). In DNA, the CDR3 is TGTGCCAGCAGCATCGCTGAGACAGACAGTCAAGAGACCCAGTACTTC. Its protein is CASSIAETDSQETQYF.

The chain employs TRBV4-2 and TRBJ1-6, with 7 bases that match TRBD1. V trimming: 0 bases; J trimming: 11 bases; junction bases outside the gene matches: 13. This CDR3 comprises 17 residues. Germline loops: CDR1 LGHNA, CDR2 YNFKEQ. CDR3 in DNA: TGTGCCAGCAGCCAAGAAAGACAGGGATTGGCATCTCCACCCCTCCACTTT. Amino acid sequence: CASSQERQGLASPPLHF.

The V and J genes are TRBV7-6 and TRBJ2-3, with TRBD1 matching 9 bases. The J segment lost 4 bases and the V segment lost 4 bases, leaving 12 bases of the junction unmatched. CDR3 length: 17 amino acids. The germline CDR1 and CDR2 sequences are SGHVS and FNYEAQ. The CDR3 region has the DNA TGTGCCAGCAGCTCGGGGCCCGGGACAGGGTTTGCAGATACGCAGTATTTT. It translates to CASSSGPGTGFADTQYF.